One sample yielded the 29 T cell receptor beta chains listed below, sequenced in a study of Graves' ophthalmopathy and Graves' hyperthyroidism. Scientists amplified the TCR beta CDR3 regions from RNA transcripts. An opening RT-PCR round employed HTBI primers and preceded a second-round multiplex PCR. MiXCR, run by TCRdb on the multiplex PCR reads, gives a single entry per CDR3 protein. The sample records roughly 500,000 distinct CDR3 sequences, approximately 15% being singletons. The sample consisted of blood. These receptors all come from a woman aged 25 to 39 with Graves' ophthalmopathy.

This clonotype has ten or more counts. V is TRBV7-9 and J is TRBJ2-4; 8 bases agree with TRBD1. The CDR3 runs 17 residues. Germline V CDR1 and CDR2: SEHNR, FQNEAQ (reference sequence). V was clipped by 5 bases and J by 3 bases; unmatched bases: 12. Here the CDR3 reads CASSAWGTGGVKNIQYF. CDR3 DNA sequence: TGTGCCAGCAGCGCGTGGGGAACAGGGGGAGTCAAAAACATTCAGTACTTC.

In its sample, this clonotype was seen a few times. The chain employs TRBV3-1 and TRBJ1-2, with TRBD1 as a possible D gene (5 bases). This CDR3 is built from 14 residues. Trimming left V 3 bases short and J 7 bases short, with 15 bases between. The germline V gene has CDR1 LGHDT and CDR2 YNNKEL (reference sequence). The CDR3 region is CASSQSGAVAGYTF. CDR3 nucleotide sequence: TGTGCCAGCAGCCAGTCCGGGGCCGTGGCTGGCTACACCTTC.

This clonotype was found a few times. The CDR3 DNA is TGTGCCAGCACTTTAGGACGGCATTCACCCCTCCACTTT. This gives the protein CASTLGRHSPLHF. This rearrangement joins TRBV6-5 to TRBJ1-6; D is undetermined. CDR1 MNHEY and CDR2 SVGAGI come from the germline V gene. V gave up 7 bases and J gave up 8 bases, with 12 bases separating them. CDR3 length: 13 amino acids.

This clonotype occurred many times. This chain links TRBV11-2 with TRBJ2-4, with a possible D match to TRBD1 (5 bases). Trimming took off 2 bases at V and 8 bases at J, with 10 bases between the two ends. Germline lookup yields CDR1 SGHAT and CDR2 FQNNGV. There are 13 residues in the CDR3. The CDR3: CASSLPQAYIQYF. The CDR3, as DNA: TGTGCCAGCAGCTTACCACAGGCATACATTCAGTACTTC.

Ten or more counts support this clonotype. The rearrangement joins TRBV2 to TRBJ1-1, with unresolved D. This CDR3 comprises 14 residues. Trimming cost V 9 bases and J 1 base, with 15 bases left between them. Germline V gives CDR1 SNHLY, CDR2 FYNNEI. CDR3: CASGRWDSNTEAFF. The CDR3 DNA sequence: TGTGCCAGTGGCCGGTGGGATTCGAACACTGAAGCTTTCTTT.

This clonotype has only a few counts. The chain recombines TRBV28 with TRBJ1-5; D perhaps matches TRBD1 (6 bases). Germline V gene sequence: CDR1 MDHEN, CDR2 SYDVKM. The CDR3 length is 16 residues. Deletions cut 5 bases from V and 2 bases from J, with 16 bases between. The CDR3 region is CASSPHRVWGNQPQHF. The CDR3 coding sequence is TGTGCCAGCAGTCCCCACAGGGTCTGGGGCAATCAGCCCCAGCATTTT.

This clonotype has ten or more counts. The J gene is TRBJ2-7, the V gene TRBV6-5; TRBD2 matches 11 bases. The CDR3 is made up of 14 amino acids. After removal of 6 bases from V and 5 bases from J, the junction contained 6 bases not matched to a gene. Per the germline V gene, CDR1 is MNHEY and CDR2 is SVGAGI. CDR3 in DNA: TGTGCCAGCAGGCCTAGCGGGAGGATCAACGAGCAGTACTTC. It specifies CASRPSGRINEQYF.

This clonotype was counted at least ten times. The rearrangement uses TRBV28 and TRBJ2-7; 11 positions agree with TRBD2. Germline V CDR1 and CDR2: MDHEN, SYDVKM. J gave up 2 bases and V 4 bases, and 10 bases lay outside the gene matches. The CDR3 is 17 amino acids. CDR3 sequence: CASSSVAGGLFTYEQYF. The CDR3, as DNA: TGTGCCAGCAGTTCGGTAGCGGGAGGGCTTTTTACCTACGAGCAGTACTTC. Drawing the rest from reference TRBV28 and TRBJ2-7, the complete variable domain is DVKVTQSSRYLVKRTGEKVFLECVQDMDHENMFWYRQDPGLGLRLIYFSYDVKMKEKGDIPEGYSVSREKKERFSLILESASTNQTSMYLCASSSVAGGLFTYEQYFGPGTRLTVT.

This clonotype has at least ten counts. This chain joins TRBV6-2 or TRBV6-3 and TRBJ1-2; TRBD1 matches 10 bases. The CDR3 is 19 residues long. Germline V gene sequence: CDR1 MNHEY, CDR2 SVGEGT. V dropped 0 bases and J dropped 4; count of bases not matched to a gene: 14. The CDR3 loop is CASSYSTPRWGQGSYGYTF. The CDR3 DNA reads TGTGCCAGCAGTTACTCGACTCCCAGATGGGGACAGGGGTCCTATGGCTACACCTTC.

This clonotype was counted only a few times. V is TRBV6-1 and J is TRBJ1-3; 7 nucleotides align to TRBD1. The CDR3 totals 15 residues. The junction had 8 bases not matched to a gene; V was cut back by 5 bases and J by 4 bases. Germline CDR1 is MNHNS and CDR2 is SASEGT. The CDR3 loop is CASSPVDRAGNTIYF. DNA for the CDR3: TGTGCCAGCAGTCCTGTAGACAGGGCGGGAAACACCATATATTTT.

This clonotype was seen many times. The genes are TRBV6-1 and TRBJ1-5, with 8 bases fitting TRBD1. The CDR3 contains 16 residues. CDR1 is MNHNS, CDR2 SASEGT, per germline. V lost 7 bases to trimming and J lost 7 bases; unmatched junction nucleotides: 15. CDR3 protein: CASTIRVDRGRQPQHF. Here the CDR3 DNA reads TGTGCCAGCACCATACGCGTTGACAGGGGAAGGCAGCCCCAGCATTTT.

About this clonotype: This clone may be a read error of a much larger clone one base away. The J gene is TRBJ1-1, the V gene TRBV6-2 or TRBV6-3; TRBD1 matches at 8 bases. CDR1 and CDR2 (germline): MNHEY, SVGEGT. V trimming: 8 bases; J trimming: 2 bases; junction bases outside the gene matches: 19. This CDR3 comprises 18 residues. In DNA form, the CDR3 reads TGTGCCAGCGGCTACCGTCCTTTAGGACAGGGTAGAAACACTGAAGCTTTCTTT. Protein product: CASGYRPLGQGRNTEAFF.

There are many counts of this clonotype. J is TRBJ1-1 and V is TRBV6-2 or TRBV6-3, with D unclear. This CDR3 is 13 amino acids long. Per the germline V gene, CDR1 is MNHEY and CDR2 is SVGEGT. With 6 bases removed from V and 4 bases from J, the gap between germline ends came to 12 bases. In DNA, the CDR3 is TGTGCCAGCAGGACGCGGAGGATCACTGAAGCTTTCTTT. This codes for CASRTRRITEAFF.

Many counts were recorded for this clonotype. The rearrangement joins TRBV6-5 to TRBJ1-1, with 8 bases identical to TRBD1. The junction had 15 bases not matched to a gene; V was cut back by 4 bases and J by 5 bases. The CDR3 totals 17 residues. CDR1 MNHEY and CDR2 SVGAGI come from the germline V gene. The CDR3 here is CASSLRAGGIVGTEAFF. The CDR3 nucleotides read TGTGCCAGCAGTTTGAGGGCAGGGGGCATTGTGGGGACTGAAGCTTTCTTT.

This clonotype occurred a few times. Sequence at one end of the junction differs from germline and may be a read error. The chain combines TRBV6-1 with TRBJ2-1; D not resolved. This CDR3 comprises 15 residues. The germline gives CDR1 MNHNS, CDR2 SASEGT. CDR3 amino acids: CASSPSESSYNKQFF. In nucleotides, the CDR3 is TGTGCCAGCAGTCCCTCAGAGAGCTCCTACAATAAGCAGTTCTTC.

Ten or more counts support this clonotype. This chain uses TRBV7-2 with TRBJ2-5, with D uncertain. The germline gives CDR1 SGHTA, CDR2 FQGNSA. The CDR3 totals 15 residues. The V end was cut by 5 bases, the J end by 0 bases, with 13 bases between. CDR3: CASSPTRSYQETQYF. The DNA of the CDR3 is TGTGCCAGCAGCCCCACGCGATCGTACCAAGAGACCCAGTACTTC.

This clonotype has ten or more counts. The chain carries TRBV9 and TRBJ2-5; 8 nucleotides match TRBD1. Looked up from germline, CDR1 is SGDLS and CDR2 is YYNGEE. The CDR3 runs 15 residues. V gave up 4 bases and J gave up 5 bases; unmatched junction bases: 10. CDR3 nucleotide sequence: TGTGCCAGCAGCCCTTACCCGACAGGGGAGGAGACCCAGTACTTC. Amino acids: CASSPYPTGEETQYF.

This clonotype was seen at least ten times. This sequence joins TRBV5-1 and TRBJ1-2; TRBD1 matches at 7 bases. J was trimmed by 0 bases and V by 2 bases; bases with no gene match: 4. Germline V lookup: CDR1 SGHRS, CDR2 YFSETQ. This CDR3 spans 15 amino acids. CDR3 DNA: TGCGCCAGCAGCTTTGGGGACAGCCCTAACTATGGCTACACCTTC. It specifies CASSFGDSPNYGYTF.

At least ten counts were recorded for this clonotype. J is TRBJ2-2 and V is TRBV6-1; a weak D match, TRBD2 (5 bases). There are 13 residues in the CDR3. The germline V and J ends were trimmed by 9 bases and 6 bases, with 14 bases remaining between them. CDR1 is MNHNS and CDR2 is SASEGT in the germline V gene. For the CDR3, the DNA is TGTGCCAGTTTCCGCGGGTTGCCCGGGGAGCTGTTTTTT. Its translation is CASFRGLPGELFF.

This clonotype appeared many times. The chain carries TRBV28 and TRBJ2-7; D may be TRBD2 (7 bases). The CDR3 sequence is 15 residues long. CDR1 is MDHEN and CDR2 is SYDVKM in the germline V gene. V gave up 5 bases and J gave up 5 bases, with 19 bases separating them. The CDR3 sequence: CASSTPGGLPHEQYF. For the CDR3, the DNA is TGTGCCAGCAGTACCCCCGGGGGGCTCCCTCACGAGCAGTACTTC.

This clonotype was counted ten times or more. This rearrangement joins TRBV12-3 or TRBV12-4 to TRBJ2-4; D ambiguous. Deletions cut 4 bases from V and 1 base from J, with 5 bases between. The CDR3 is made up of 13 amino acids. The CDR3 here is CASSWGAKNIQYF. CDR3 in DNA: TGTGCCAGCAGTTGGGGTGCCAAAAACATTCAGTACTTC.

There are a few counts of this clonotype. The germline gene is not matched at one end of the junction; a read error may be the cause. The V gene is TRBV4-1, the J gene TRBJ1-1; maybe TRBD1 (6 bases). Germline CDR1 and CDR2: MGHRA and YSYEKL. The CDR3 runs to 16 residues. The CDR3 reads CASSPRGGVMNTEALF. The DNA for the CDR3 is TGCGCCAGCAGCCCCCGGGGGGGCGTCATGAACACTGAAGCTCTCTTT.

This clonotype turned up a few times. The chain employs TRBV6-1 and TRBJ1-1, with TRBD1 matching over 10 bases. This CDR3 region has 16 residues. CDR1 is MNHNS, CDR2 SASEGT, per germline. V gave up 4 bases and J gave up 1 base; unmatched junction bases: 6. This CDR3 reads CASSGQGAHRNTEAFF. As DNA, the CDR3 is TGTGCCAGCAGTGGACAGGGGGCTCATCGGAACACTGAAGCTTTCTTT.

This clonotype appeared many times. The gene calls are TRBV15 and TRBJ1-1; the D is unclear. CDR1 and CDR2 from the germline V gene are LNHNV and YYDKDF (reference sequence). Between the trimmed V and J ends, which lost 1 base and 1 base, there was a span of 4 bases. This CDR3 is 13 amino acids long. The CDR3 bases are TGTGCCACCAGCAGAGGCTCGAACACTGAAGCTTTCTTT. It specifies CATSRGSNTEAFF. The variable domain in full, with the rest retrieved from reference TRBV15 and TRBJ1-1, is DAMVIQNPRYQVTQFGKPVTLSCSQTLNHNVMYWYQQKSSQAPKLLFHYYDKDFNNEADTPDNFQSRRPNTSFCFLDIRSPGLGDTAMYLCATSRGSNTEAFFGQGTRLTVV.

This clonotype has a count of ten or more. The V gene is TRBV6-5, the J gene TRBJ2-5; no firm D call. CDR1 MNHEY and CDR2 SVGAGI come from the germline V gene. The V and J ends lost 0 bases and 5 bases respectively, with 22 bases between them. This CDR3 has 18 amino acids. CDR3 nucleotides: TGTGCCAGCAGTTACTCTTCCCCCGGCAGGCACGTTAGCGAGACCCAGTACTTC. It codes for CASSYSSPGRHVSETQYF.

This clonotype was picked up a small number of times. The chain has TRBV6-5 and TRBJ1-2, with D maybe TRBD1 (5 bases). Trimming removed 2 bases from V and 4 bases from J, with 17 bases in between. The CDR3 loop spans 16 amino acids. The germline gives CDR1 MNHEY, CDR2 SVGAGI. CDR3 sequence (DNA): TGTGCCAGCAGTTACGGGACGGCTCGGGGGTTCTATGGCTACACCTTC. As protein: CASSYGTARGFYGYTF.

This clonotype was found many times. The V and J genes are TRBV28 and TRBJ2-2; 10 nucleotides align to TRBD1. After removal of 3 bases from V and 6 bases from J, the junction contained 7 bases not matched to a gene. The CDR3 is made up of 16 amino acids. Germline CDR1 is MDHEN and CDR2 is SYDVKM. CDR3 sequence: CASSFRTGGIAGELFF. DNA for the CDR3: TGTGCCAGCAGTTTCCGGACAGGGGGTATTGCCGGGGAGCTGTTTTTT. The entire variable domain, with the rest obtained from reference TRBV28 and TRBJ2-2, is as follows: DVKVTQSSRYLVKRTGEKVFLECVQDMDHENMFWYRQDPGLGLRLIYFSYDVKMKEKGDIPEGYSVSREKKERFSLILESASTNQTSMYLCASSFRTGGIAGELFFGEGSRLTVL.

This clonotype was seen repeatedly, ten times or more. The CDR3 DNA sequence: TGTGCCAGCAGGGACAGGGGGCGCGGCGGGGAGCTGTTTTTT. Its protein product is CASRDRGRGGELFF. The genes are TRBV6-1 and TRBJ2-2; 11 nucleotides agree with TRBD1. After removal of 6 bases from V and 7 bases from J, the junction contained 4 bases not matched to a gene. From germline, CDR1 is MNHNS and CDR2 SASEGT. CDR3 length equals 14 residues.

The CDR3 loop is CASSEFLGKGTEAFF. CDR3 DNA: TGTGCCAGCAGTGAGTTCTTGGGGAAGGGAACTGAAGCTTTCTTT. This chain links TRBV25-1 with TRBJ1-1; D unresolved. Trimming took off 3 bases at V and 5 bases at J, with 16 bases between the two ends. This CDR3 has 15 amino acids. In germline, CDR1 is MGHDK, CDR2 SYGVNS.